A single sample gave rise to the 18 T cell receptor beta chains below, sequenced in a study of identical twins. TCRdb fed the 5' RACE reads into MiXCR, producing one record per CDR3 protein. This sample has under 350,000 distinct CDR3 sequences, with 7.5% to 9.5% found just once. These data were also filed under a second study, of yellow fever vaccine responses in identical twins.

The sequenced sample consisted of CD8+ T cells sorted from blood. The receptors stem from a young woman in good health.

This clonotype was detected only a few times. The chain couples TRBV25-1 to TRBJ2-2; weak D call: TRBD1 (5 bases). Germline V lookup: CDR1 MGHDK, CDR2 SYGVNS. V was clipped by 6 bases and J by 0 bases, with 5 bases between them. The CDR3 is made up of 13 amino acids. In nucleotides, the CDR3 is TGTGCCAGCAGAGGGGCGAACACCGGGGAGCTGTTTTTT. The encoded protein is CASRGANTGELFF.

V and J are TRBV28 and TRBJ2-1, with 13 bases identical to TRBD2. J was trimmed by 2 bases and V by 8 bases; bases with no gene match: 18. The CDR3 runs 20 residues. Germline assignment: CDR1 MDHEN and CDR2 SYDVKM. The DNA for the CDR3 is TGTGCCAGCCACCCGCTTACACCAACTAGCGGGAGGGCCACCTACAATGAGCAGTTCTTC. Its protein product is CASHPLTPTSGRATYNEQFF.

This clonotype showed up many times. The CDR3 coding sequence is TGTGCCACCAGCAGGGGATATGGCTACACCTTC. Its protein is CATSRGYGYTF. The gene calls are TRBV15 and TRBJ1-2; no firm D call. The germline V gene has CDR1 LNHNV and CDR2 YYDKDF (reference sequence). The length of the CDR3 is 11 residues. V shed 3 bases and J shed 5 bases, with 4 bases lying between them.

The sample holds many counts of this clonotype. The gene calls are TRBV27 and TRBJ2-7; possible D gene TRBD1, 5 bases. This CDR3 comprises 15 residues. The V end lost 5 bases, the J end lost 2 bases, and 16 bases lay between the germline ends. Germline CDR1 and CDR2: MNHEY and SMNVEV (reference sequence). The CDR3 sequence: CASSPTEKYTYEQYF. DNA for the CDR3: TGTGCCAGCAGTCCGACAGAAAAATACACCTACGAGCAGTACTTC.

A few counts support this clonotype. CDR3 bases: TGTGCCAGTAGGGGAATTAGTAGCAATCAGCCCCAGCATTTT. Protein sequence: CASRGISSNQPQHF. The rearrangement uses TRBV12-3 or TRBV12-4 and TRBJ1-5; tentative D call: TRBD1 (5 bases). V lost 9 bases, J lost 0 bases, and 12 bases lay in between. The length of the CDR3 is 14 residues.

V gene TRBV20-1 combines with J gene TRBJ1-6; D is perhaps TRBD1 (5 bases). Germline-derived CDR1 and CDR2 are DFQATT and SNEGSKA (reference sequence). Trimming pared 2 bases from V and 9 bases from J, leaving 20 bases between. CDR3 length: 16 residues. CDR3 loop: CSARIFRDVALSPLHF. DNA of the CDR3: TGCAGTGCTAGAATTTTCCGGGACGTTGCTCTTTCACCCCTCCACTTT.

V gene TRBV20-1 combines with J gene TRBJ2-7; 7 bases are shared with TRBD1. There are 15 residues in the CDR3. V shed 4 bases and J 3 bases; nucleotides not matched to a gene: 12. Looked up from germline, CDR1 is DFQATT and CDR2 is SNEGSKA (reference sequence). CDR3 in amino acids: CSATQGPLSYYEQYF. DNA for the CDR3: TGCAGTGCTACACAGGGGCCCCTCTCTTACTACGAGCAGTACTTC.

This clonotype came up a few times. The CDR3 DNA is TGTGCCAGCAGTCCCGGGACAGGGGGTGAAAAACTGTTTTTT. The encoded protein is CASSPGTGGEKLFF. This rearrangement joins TRBV12-3 or TRBV12-4 to TRBJ1-4; the match to TRBD1 covers 11 bases. The junction had 3 bases not matched to a gene; V was cut back by 5 bases and J by 7 bases. This CDR3 comprises 14 residues.

The V gene is TRBV7-9, the J gene TRBJ2-2; no firm D call. From germline, CDR1 is SEHNR and CDR2 FQNEAQ (reference sequence). Between the trimmed V and J ends, which lost 5 bases and 2 bases, there was a span of 15 bases. CDR3 size: 16 residues. This CDR3 reads CASSLLPADNTGELFF. CDR3 bases: TGTGCCAGCAGCCTCCTTCCGGCGGATAACACCGGGGAGCTGTTTTTT.

This clonotype showed up just a few times. The V call is TRBV27, the J call TRBJ2-1; no definite D call. This CDR3 has 14 amino acids. The V end lost 2 bases, the J end lost 6 bases, and 11 bases lay between the germline ends. The germline V gene encodes CDR1 MNHEY and CDR2 SMNVEV (reference sequence). In DNA form, the CDR3 reads TGTGCCAGCAGTTTAAGTTTCCGAGGCAATGAGCAGTTCTTC. Amino acids: CASSLSFRGNEQFF.

This clonotype was observed a handful of times. The chain uses TRBV4-1 and TRBJ1-5; the D gene is possibly TRBD1 (6 bases). This CDR3 comprises 15 residues. The germline V and J ends were trimmed by 1 base and 4 bases, with 11 bases remaining between them. CDR1 is MGHRA, CDR2 YSYEKL, per germline. CDR3 sequence reads: CASSQVTGTNQPQHF. Written as DNA, the CDR3 is TGCGCCAGCAGCCAAGTAACAGGGACGAATCAGCCCCAGCATTTT.

The chain combines TRBV12-3 or TRBV12-4 with TRBJ2-3; 9 bases are a match to TRBD2. The trim removed 7 bases at V and 0 bases at J, leaving 5 bases unmatched. CDR3 size: 15 residues. Here the CDR3 reads CASNLLAGSTDTQYF. For the CDR3, the DNA is TGTGCCAGCAACTTACTAGCGGGTAGCACAGATACGCAGTATTTT.

The V gene is TRBV7-8, the J gene TRBJ2-1; 7 bases agree with TRBD2. The junction had 6 bases not matched to a gene; V was cut back by 1 base and J by 9 bases. The CDR3 runs 14 residues. Germline V lookup: CDR1 SGHVS, CDR2 FQNEAQ. The CDR3 is CASSLELSGAEQFF. CDR3 DNA: TGTGCCAGCAGCTTAGAGTTAAGCGGGGCTGAGCAGTTCTTC.

This clonotype appeared a few times. V gene TRBV7-9 combines with J gene TRBJ2-7; 9 nucleotides match TRBD1. The CDR3 length is 13 residues. The V gene's germline CDR1 is SEHNR and CDR2 FQNEAQ (reference sequence). J gave up 4 bases and V 5 bases, and 3 bases lay outside the gene matches. CDR3 sequence reads: CASSIDRGYEQYF. The CDR3 DNA reads TGTGCCAGCAGCATAGACAGGGGGTACGAGCAGTACTTC.

This clonotype was counted at least ten times. V usage is TRBV29-1 and J usage is TRBJ2-7; possibly TRBD1 for D (5 bases). The CDR3 runs to 12 residues. The germline V and J ends were trimmed by 4 bases and 2 bases, with 9 bases remaining between them. Germline-derived CDR1 and CDR2 are SQVTM and ANQGSEA. The CDR3 DNA reads TGCAGCGTTGGTCAAGGGGCCTACGAGCAGTACTTC. Its translation: CSVGQGAYEQYF.

Many counts were recorded for this clonotype. CDR3 residues: CSVRARLAISYEQYF. DNA for the CDR3: TGCAGCGTTCGGGCGAGACTAGCGATCTCCTACGAGCAGTACTTC. The chain is built from TRBV29-1 and TRBJ2-7; TRBD2 agrees at 8 bases. The ends lost 5 bases at V and 0 bases at J; junction bases unmatched: 9. CDR3 length: 15 amino acids. CDR1 is SQVTM and CDR2 is ANQGSEA in the germline V gene.

The V call is TRBV20-1, the J call TRBJ2-3; TRBD2 is a possible D gene (6 bases). The germline V gene encodes CDR1 DFQATT and CDR2 SNEGSKA (reference sequence). The length of the CDR3 is 16 residues. Trimming pared 0 bases from V and 4 bases from J, leaving 17 bases between. Written as DNA, the CDR3 is TGCAGTGCTAGAGATGTGGGGGGACTCGACTCAGATACGCAGTATTTT. Translating it yields CSARDVGGLDSDTQYF.

This clonotype was detected many times. The chain uses TRBV10-3 and TRBJ2-5, with 11 bases lining up with TRBD2. Germline-derived CDR1 and CDR2 are ENHRY and SYGVKD. With 11 bases clipped from V and 5 bases from J, the junction kept 10 bases outside the gene matches. The CDR3 runs 14 residues. The chain's CDR3 is CAARGLAATETQYF. In DNA form, the CDR3 reads TGTGCCGCCAGGGGACTAGCGGCCACGGAGACCCAGTACTTC.